The clone carrying this T cell receptor (beta chain) was counted once. The data originate from a study of blood T cell repertoires in COVID-19. Study in general: There were acute and convalescent COVID-19 samples, and they came from the United States, Italy and Spain. The analysed material was cDNA or gDNA that came from T cells, B-cell-depleted T cells, or PBMCs.

Original processing methods: Amplification of reference gene primers was used by the study to estimate nucleated cell counts. Assay: immunoSEQ multiplex PCR; the TCRdb copy retains only in-frame clones and omits some. Clone size and V and J calls were adopted from that table, with D and trimming inferred from the DNA. The data show more than 100,000 clones, around 89% seen once. With 3 bases removed from V and 8 bases from J, the gap between germline ends came to 10 bases. This CDR3 has 13 residues. V and J are TRBV12-3 or TRBV12-4 and TRBJ1-4, with D unclear. This sequence originates from a man aged 50-59 years with active or convalescent COVID-19. The sequenced sample consisted of peripheral blood. In DNA form, the CDR3 reads TGTGCCAGCAGTTTTGGAGGGAAGGAAAAACTGTTTTTT. Protein sequence: CASSFGGKEKLFF.